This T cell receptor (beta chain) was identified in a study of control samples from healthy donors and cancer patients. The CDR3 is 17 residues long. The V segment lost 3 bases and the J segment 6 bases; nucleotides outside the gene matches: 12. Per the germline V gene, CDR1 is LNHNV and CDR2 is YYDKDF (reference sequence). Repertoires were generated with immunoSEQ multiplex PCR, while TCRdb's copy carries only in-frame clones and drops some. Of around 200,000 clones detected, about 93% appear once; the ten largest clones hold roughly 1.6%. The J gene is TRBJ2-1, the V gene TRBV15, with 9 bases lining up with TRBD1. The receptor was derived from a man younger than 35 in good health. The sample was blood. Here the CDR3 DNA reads TGTGCCACCAGCAGGGGGGGACGGACAGGGGCAGTCAATGAGCAGTTCTTC. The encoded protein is CATSRGGRTGAVNEQFF.